The 24 T cell receptor beta chains in this list originate from one sample, sequenced in a study of T cell repertoires in cytomegalovirus infection. What these receptors recognize is not known. TCRdb reprocessed the reads via MiXCR and lists one record per CDR3 protein. Among about 360,000 distinct CDR3 sequences listed, roughly a third were seen once. This specimen was cultured PBMCs, taken from culture after CMV antigen stimulation. The receptors derive from a human donor in good health (CMV status not recorded). Some clones in this sample may be carry-over from other donors' samples.

This clonotype was recorded a few times. The chain uses TRBV7-3 and TRBJ2-1; D is unresolved. Trimming removed 5 bases from V and 5 bases from J, with 7 bases in between. The CDR3 is 12 amino acids. Germline-derived CDR1 and CDR2 are SGHTA and FQGTGA. CDR3 sequence reads: CASSRPNNEQFF. In nucleotides, the CDR3 is TGTGCCAGCAGCCGTCCGAACAATGAGCAGTTCTTC.

For the CDR3, the DNA is TGTGCCAGCCTACAGGGCAGGAGGGGAGGCTACACCTTC. As protein: CASLQGRRGGYTF. This rearrangement joins TRBV19 to TRBJ1-2; possibly TRBD1 for D (6 bases). CDR1 LNHDA and CDR2 SQIVND come from the germline V gene (reference sequence). This CDR3 contains 13 residues. Trimming pared 9 bases from V and 8 bases from J, leaving 19 bases between.

The rearrangement links TRBV15 to TRBJ2-5; TRBD2 might be the D (5 bases). The CDR3 covers 15 residues. Germline CDR1 is LNHNV and CDR2 is YYDKDF (reference sequence). V was trimmed by 1 base and J by 3 bases, leaving 12 bases between them. The CDR3: CATSRAPGNEETQYF. The CDR3 bases are TGTGCCACCAGCAGAGCCCCCGGGAACGAAGAGACCCAGTACTTC. The whole variable domain, remainder taken from reference TRBV15 and TRBJ2-5, is DAMVIQNPRYQVTQFGKPVTLSCSQTLNHNVMYWYQQKSSQAPKLLFHYYDKDFNNEADTPDNFQSRRPNTSFCFLDIRSPGLGDTAMYLCATSRAPGNEETQYFGPGTRLLVL.

This clonotype occurred a few times. The V call is TRBV12-3 or TRBV12-4, the J call TRBJ1-6; TRBD1 matches 7 bases. The CDR3 is made up of 14 amino acids. The trim removed 6 bases at V and 7 bases at J, leaving 6 bases unmatched. The CDR3 reads CASRGTGENSPLHF. The CDR3 DNA reads TGTGCCAGCAGGGGAACAGGGGAAAATTCACCCCTCCACTTT.

The CDR3, as DNA: TGCGCCAGCAGCTTTGGTCCGGAGACCCAGTACTTC. Its protein is CASSFGPETQYF. V gene TRBV5-1 combines with J gene TRBJ2-5; D is unclear. Trimming took off 2 bases at V and 5 bases at J, with 7 bases between the two ends. Germline V CDR1 and CDR2: SGHRS, YFSETQ. The CDR3 has 12 amino acids.

There are many counts of this clonotype. The chain recombines TRBV7-2 with TRBJ2-5; possible D gene TRBD1, 7 bases. Germline assignment: CDR1 SGHTA and CDR2 FQGNSA. Trimming pared 5 bases from V and 1 base from J, leaving 11 bases between. CDR3 length: 14 amino acids. The CDR3, as DNA: TGTGCCAGCAGCCGCGGGACAGTCCAAGAGACCCAGTACTTC. As protein: CASSRGTVQETQYF.

V usage is TRBV13 and J usage is TRBJ2-7; tentatively, D is TRBD1 (5 bases). V was cut by 3 bases and J by 2 bases, with 8 bases left in between. The CDR3 loop spans 13 amino acids. Germline values: CDR1 PRHDT, CDR2 FYEKMQ (reference sequence). Here the CDR3 DNA reads TGTGCCAGCAGCTTCGGACACACCTACGAGCAGTACTTC. This codes for CASSFGHTYEQYF.

The rearrangement joins TRBV12-3 or TRBV12-4 to TRBJ2-5; maybe TRBD1 (5 bases). The CDR3 totals 14 residues. V lost 2 bases to trimming and J lost 5 bases, with 12 bases between them. CDR3 in DNA: TGTGCCAGCAGTTTAAATAAGGGGCGGGAGACCCAGTACTTC. Residues: CASSLNKGRETQYF.

This chain links TRBV12-5 with TRBJ2-1; 12 nucleotides line up with TRBD2. The length of the CDR3 is 16 residues. The J segment lost 8 bases and the V segment lost 6 bases, leaving 11 bases of the junction unmatched. CDR1 and CDR2 from the germline V gene are LGHNT and FRNRAP. The CDR3 bases are TGTGCTAGTGGAGTCGCTAGCGGGAGGGGTACGGATGAGCAGTTCTTC. Encoded protein: CASGVASGRGTDEQFF.

The rearrangement uses TRBV10-3 and TRBJ1-1, with D possibly TRBD1 on 6 matching bases. Trimming shortened V by 0 bases and J by 6 bases, and 14 bases separated the two germline ends. The CDR3 has 15 amino acids. Germline V gene lookup returns CDR1 ENHRY and CDR2 SYGVKD. This chain's CDR3 is CAISESTGGTAEAFF. CDR3 nucleotide sequence: TGTGCCATCAGTGAGTCGACAGGTGGGACCGCTGAAGCTTTCTTT.

V and J are TRBV14 and TRBJ2-1, with 8 nucleotides matching TRBD2. Trimming cost V 0 bases and J 7 bases; bases outside gene matches: 11. Germline CDR1 SGHDN, CDR2 FVKESK. This CDR3 has 17 residues. The CDR3 DNA follows: TGTGCCAGCAGCCAAGAATGGGCTAGCGGGCCCCTTAATGAGCAGTTCTTC. It specifies CASSQEWASGPLNEQFF.

The V gene is TRBV19, the J gene TRBJ1-2; 8 positions agree with TRBD1. CDR1 is LNHDA and CDR2 is SQIVND in the germline V gene (reference sequence). The CDR3 contains 13 residues. Trimming removed 10 bases from V and 4 bases from J; junction bases left unmatched: 8. The CDR3: CAILDREVYGYTF. CDR3 nucleotides: TGTGCCATCCTGGACAGGGAGGTCTATGGCTACACCTTC.

This sequence joins TRBV12-3 or TRBV12-4 and TRBJ2-3; perhaps TRBD2 as D (5 bases). V was pared by 2 bases and J by 4 bases, with 13 bases between. The CDR3 consists of 15 residues. CDR3 loop: CASSLSRELADTQYF. The DNA of the CDR3 is TGTGCCAGCAGTTTATCACGGGAACTAGCAGATACGCAGTATTTT.

This clonotype was picked up a small number of times. This sequence joins TRBV7-2 and TRBJ2-3, with 8 bases identical to TRBD2. The CDR3 has 15 residues. CDR1 and CDR2 (germline): SGHTA, FQGNSA. Trimming removed 1 base from V and 2 bases from J; junction bases left unmatched: 2. The CDR3 region has the DNA TGTGCCAGCAGCTTAGGTAGCGGGATCACAGATACGCAGTATTTT. It specifies CASSLGSGITDTQYF.

V gene TRBV4-1 combines with J gene TRBJ1-2; the D is unclear. Germline assignment: CDR1 MGHRA and CDR2 YSYEKL. The CDR3 is 15 amino acids. Trimming removed 2 bases from V and 4 bases from J, with 14 bases in between. The CDR3 reads CASSQREEGGYGYTF. For the CDR3, the DNA is TGCGCCAGCAGCCAACGGGAGGAAGGCGGCTATGGCTACACCTTC.

The sample holds a few counts of this clonotype. The chain combines TRBV7-9 with TRBJ2-5, with D perhaps TRBD2 (6 bases). The V gene's germline CDR1 is SEHNR and CDR2 FQNEAQ (reference sequence). V was shortened by 1 base and J by 2 bases, with 11 bases between the two germline ends. The CDR3 has 15 residues. The CDR3 loop reads CASSLGGIPQETQYF. CDR3 nucleotides: TGTGCCAGCAGCTTAGGCGGGATCCCGCAAGAGACCCAGTACTTC.

This CDR3 reads CASSQGGYASDEQFF. The CDR3 DNA reads TGTGCCAGCAGTCAAGGGGGATATGCGAGCGATGAGCAGTTCTTC. The rearrangement uses TRBV6-2 or TRBV6-3 and TRBJ2-1; a possible D gene is TRBD1 (6 bases). V dropped 5 bases and J dropped 8 bases, with 19 bases sitting between them. Germline loops: CDR1 MNHEY, CDR2 SVGEGT. The length of the CDR3 is 15 residues.

This clonotype was detected a few times. The chain recombines TRBV20-1 with TRBJ2-3; no firm D call. Trimming took off 3 bases at V and 0 bases at J, with 7 bases between the two ends. The germline gives CDR1 DFQATT, CDR2 SNEGSKA (reference sequence). The CDR3 is 13 amino acids. The CDR3 sequence is CSARGFSTDTQYF. The CDR3 coding sequence is TGCAGTGCTAGGGGATTTAGCACAGATACGCAGTATTTT.

This clonotype was recorded once. A much more abundant neighbour one base away suggests this may be a read error. The chain couples TRBV7-3 to TRBJ2-1; TRBD2 matches 12 bases. The ends lost 5 bases at V and 2 bases at J; junction bases unmatched: 4. CDR3 length: 16 residues. From germline, CDR1 is SGHTA and CDR2 FQGTGA. In nucleotides, the CDR3 is TGTGCCAGCAGCCCCGGACTAGCGGGGCCCTACAATGAGCAGTTCTTC. Protein product: CASSPGLAGPYNEQFF.

The V gene is TRBV4-3, the J gene TRBJ2-3; 8 bases line up with TRBD2. Unmatched junction bases numbered 6, after V lost 0 bases and J lost 4 bases. Germline V gene data show CDR1 as LGHNA and CDR2 as YSLEER. The CDR3 consists of 16 residues. CDR3 protein: CASSQESGRVADTQYF. In DNA form, the CDR3 reads TGCGCCAGCAGCCAAGAAAGCGGGAGAGTGGCAGATACGCAGTATTTT.

This chain links TRBV6-4 with TRBJ2-7; 9 bases fit TRBD1. Germline lookup yields CDR1 MRHNA and CDR2 SNTAGT. This CDR3 has 16 amino acids. V was pared by 6 bases and J by 4 bases, with 13 bases of the junction left unmatched. CDR3 sequence: CASRIQGAARYYEQYF. The CDR3 DNA follows: TGTGCCAGCAGAATACAGGGGGCCGCCCGCTATTACGAGCAGTACTTC.

This clonotype was counted at least ten times. The chain couples TRBV7-2 to TRBJ2-3, with 12 bases lining up with TRBD2. Trimming at V came to 3 bases and at J to 4 bases, leaving 2 bases not matched to a gene. The CDR3 loop spans 15 amino acids. The germline V gene encodes CDR1 SGHTA and CDR2 FQGNSA. The CDR3, as DNA: TGTGCCAGCAGCTTGACTAGCGGGAGTCCAGATACGCAGTATTTT. Amino acids: CASSLTSGSPDTQYF.

This clonotype was detected a few times. In DNA form, the CDR3 reads TGTGCCAGCAGTGAGTGGGATAGCGGAGGCACAGATACGCAGTATTTT. Protein product: CASSEWDSGGTDTQYF. This chain connects TRBV6-1 to TRBJ2-3; TRBD2 is a possible D gene (6 bases). Germline values: CDR1 MNHNS, CDR2 SASEGT. Deletions cut 3 bases from V and 1 base from J, with 14 bases between. This CDR3 is 16 amino acids long.

This clonotype has just a few counts. The rearrangement uses TRBV7-2 and TRBJ2-3, with 7 bases that match TRBD2. J lost 6 bases, V lost 1 base, and 7 bases had no gene match. This CDR3 comprises 15 residues. Germline loops: CDR1 SGHTA, CDR2 FQGNSA. The CDR3 sequence: CASSLGGTTFDTQYF. CDR3 DNA: TGTGCCAGCAGCTTAGGAGGGACTACATTCGATACGCAGTATTTT.